A selection of T cell receptor beta chains follows, all from one sample in a study of blood T cell repertoires in COVID-19. TCRdb's copy holds only in-frame clones and misses some; the assay was immunoSEQ multiplex PCR. The data hold more than 60,000 clones, with approximately 90% observed a single time. Sequencing was done on a sample of PBMCs or T cells enriched from blood (not recorded which). The source of these receptors is a middle-aged woman who had recovered from COVID-19. The CDR3 runs from the conserved cysteine through the conserved F or W. D genes are given only for firm matches. Some rows mark clone size as missing; the rest say once, few, many or name a class of expanded clone.

d_call	clone_size	v_call	j_call	cdr3_aa	cdr3_nt
NA	NA	TRBV3-1/TRBV3-2	TRBJ1-1	CASSQAGNTEAFF	TGTGCCAGCAGCCAGGCAGGAAACACTGAAGCTTTCTTT
TRBD1	NA	TRBV27	TRBJ1-2	CASSTTGYGYTF	TGTGCCAGCAGTACGACAGGGTACGGCTACACCTTC
NA	NA	TRBV12-5	TRBJ2-7	CASGLVLGNTGDYEQYF	TGTGCTAGTGGTTTGGTACTGGGAAATACGGGAGACTACGAGCAGTACTTC
TRBD1	NA	TRBV19	TRBJ1-1	CASSLKTGTASTEAFF	TGTGCCAGTAGTCTTAAAACCGGGACAGCGAGCACTGAAGCTTTCTTT
TRBD1	NA	TRBV7-8	TRBJ2-5	CASSLMGTGGETQYF	TGTGCCAGCAGCTTAATGGGGACAGGGGGCGAGACCCAGTACTTC
NA	NA	TRBV9	TRBJ1-4	CASSGREGLSKLFF	TGTGCCAGCAGCGGTCGGGAAGGGCTCTCCAAACTGTTTTTT
TRBD2	NA	TRBV15	TRBJ2-5	CATSNHLTSEETQYF	TGTGCCACCAGCAACCACCTGACTAGCGAGGAGACCCAGTACTTC
TRBD2	NA	TRBV4-2	TRBJ2-1	CASSQAGGTLNEQFF	TGTGCCAGCAGCCAAGCCGGGGGGACGCTCAATGAGCAGTTCTTC
TRBD2	NA	TRBV5-1	TRBJ2-5	CASSSTSGVETQYF	TGCGCCAGCAGCTCGACTAGCGGGGTTGAGACCCAGTACTTC
NA	NA	TRBV3-1/TRBV3-2	TRBJ1-4	CASSQQNEKLFF	TGTGCCAGCAGCCAACAGAATGAAAAACTGTTTTTT
TRBD1	NA	TRBV5-1	TRBJ1-2	CASSLGDRGRGGYTF	TGCGCCAGCAGCTTGGGGGACAGGGGTAGAGGTGGCTACACCTTC
NA	few	TRBV27	TRBJ2-1	CASSPRGGVLHNEQFF	TGTGCCAGCAGTCCCAGAGGGGGGGTTCTCCACAATGAGCAGTTCTTC
NA	NA	TRBV19	TRBJ1-1	CASSQQGFTEAFF	TGTGCCAGTAGTCAGCAGGGGTTCACTGAAGCTTTCTTT
TRBD2	NA	TRBV7-2	TRBJ2-1	CASRQSSGSYNEQFF	TGTGCCAGCAGGCAATCTAGCGGGTCCTACAATGAGCAGTTCTTC
NA	NA	TRBV19	TRBJ2-7	CASSPTDGYEQYF	TGTGCCAGTAGTCCTACAGACGGCTACGAGCAGTACTTC
TRBD2	NA	TRBV19	TRBJ2-7	CASTPGGGPYEQYF	TGTGCCAGTACCCCTGGCGGGGGTCCTTACGAGCAGTACTTC
TRBD2	NA	TRBV7-6	TRBJ2-3	CASSSHQVGLAGDAQYF	TGTGCCAGCAGCTCTCACCAGGTGGGACTAGCGGGGGATGCGCAGTATTTT